The clone carrying this T cell receptor beta chain was counted many times. Its antigen remains unknown. Germline values: CDR1 SQVTM, CDR2 ANQGSEA. V lost 1 base to trimming and J lost 5 bases, with 8 bases between them. There are 12 residues in the CDR3. The data derive from a study of early T cells in non-severe SARS-CoV-2 infection. For the study at large: Chains were not paired, and sequencing was done on bulk RNA from unsorted whole blood.

General observations from the study: The study's VDJdb matching favored anti-spike CD8 responses and missed private and CD4 specificities.

Attachment of unique molecular identifiers was made to individual cDNA molecules. TCRdb re-analysed the 5' RACE reads in MiXCR, keeping a single row per CDR3 protein. Of under 45,000 distinct CDR3 sequences in the sample, 11% were seen once. The origin of this receptor is an adult who was a healthcare worker with PCR-confirmed SARS-CoV-2 infection or an uninfected control (not recorded which). The chain carries TRBV29-1 and TRBJ2-5, with a tentative D call TRBD2 (6 bases). The sequencing sample was made of whole blood. CDR3 nucleotide sequence: TGCAGCGTTGAAGCAGGGAGGGAGACCCAGTACTTC. Translating gives CSVEAGRETQYF.